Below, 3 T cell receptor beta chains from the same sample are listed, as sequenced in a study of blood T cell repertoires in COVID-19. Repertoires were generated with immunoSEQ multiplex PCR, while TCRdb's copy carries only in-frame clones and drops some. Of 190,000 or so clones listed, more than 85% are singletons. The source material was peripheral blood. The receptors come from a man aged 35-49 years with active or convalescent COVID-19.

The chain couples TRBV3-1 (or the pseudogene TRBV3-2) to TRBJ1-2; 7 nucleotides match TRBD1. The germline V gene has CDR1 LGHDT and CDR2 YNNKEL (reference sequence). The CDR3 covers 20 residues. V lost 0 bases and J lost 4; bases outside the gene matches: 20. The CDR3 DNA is TGTGCCAGCAGCCAAGAGGGGGTATTTATGGGACAGTCCCCCAGCTATGGCTACACCTTC. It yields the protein CASSQEGVFMGQSPSYGYTF.

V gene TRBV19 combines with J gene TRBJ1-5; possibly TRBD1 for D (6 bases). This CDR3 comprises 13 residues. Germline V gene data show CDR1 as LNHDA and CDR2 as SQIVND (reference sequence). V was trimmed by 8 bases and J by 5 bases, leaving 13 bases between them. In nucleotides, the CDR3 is TGTGCCAGTCCCGCGGGGGGGCATCAGCCCCAGCATTTT. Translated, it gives CASPAGGHQPQHF. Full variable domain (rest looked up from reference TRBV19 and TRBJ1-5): DGGITQSPKYLFRKEGQNVTLSCEQNLNHDAMYWYRQDPGQGLRLIYYSQIVNDFQKGDIAEGYSVSREKKESFPLTVTSAQKNPTAFYLCASPAGGHQPQHFGDGTRLSIL.

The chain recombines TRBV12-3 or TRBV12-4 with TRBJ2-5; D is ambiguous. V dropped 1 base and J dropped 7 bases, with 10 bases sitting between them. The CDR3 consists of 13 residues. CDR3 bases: TGTGCCAGCAGTTTAGTCTTTTCGGGGACCCAGTACTTC. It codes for CASSLVFSGTQYF.